This T cell receptor (beta chain) was recovered during a study of cytomegalovirus exposure and HLA in healthy donors. General study results and limits: One later analysis, an examination of the 100 to 150 validation repertoires, found that first-cohort TCR clusters tended to co-occur in them. As was reported, the classifier diagnosed cytomegalovirus status with high specificity and sensitivity. Researchers catalogued approximately 160 TCR beta chains as cytomegalovirus-associated.

Germline CDR1 reads SGHDN; CDR2 reads FVKESK. The CDR3 length is 14 residues. V shed 2 bases, J shed 6 bases, and the junction held 3 bases outside the gene matches. Sequencing was performed with immunoSEQ multiplex PCR; in TCRdb, only in-frame clones are kept and a portion is missing. Found here are approximately 120,000 clones, approximately 91% of them singletons; the top ten hold about 2%. The donors were in the approximately 130-subject validation cohort; that cohort was separate from the roughly 700-subject first cohort. In the case of this clone: The antigen is undetermined.

Sequencing was done on a sample of PBMCs. The receptor was derived from a woman in her late teens or twenties in good health and CMV-seronegative. The chain carries TRBV14 and TRBJ1-5; 8 bases map to TRBD1. The CDR3 here is CASSQIGQGQPQHF. The CDR3 nucleotides are TGTGCCAGCAGCCAAATAGGACAGGGTCAGCCCCAGCATTTT.